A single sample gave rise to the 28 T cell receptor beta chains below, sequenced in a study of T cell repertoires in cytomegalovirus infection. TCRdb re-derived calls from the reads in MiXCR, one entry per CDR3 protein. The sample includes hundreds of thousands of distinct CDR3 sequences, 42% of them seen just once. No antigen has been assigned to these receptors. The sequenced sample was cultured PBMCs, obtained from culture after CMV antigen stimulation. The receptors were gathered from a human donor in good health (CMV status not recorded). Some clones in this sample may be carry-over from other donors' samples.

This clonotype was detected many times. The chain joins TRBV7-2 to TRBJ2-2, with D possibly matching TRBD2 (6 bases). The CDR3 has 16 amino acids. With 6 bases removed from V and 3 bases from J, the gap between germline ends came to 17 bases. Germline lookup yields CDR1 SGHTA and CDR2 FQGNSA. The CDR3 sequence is CASSHPAGPYTGELFF. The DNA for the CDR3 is TGTGCCAGCAGTCATCCCGCGGGACCATACACCGGGGAGCTGTTTTTT.

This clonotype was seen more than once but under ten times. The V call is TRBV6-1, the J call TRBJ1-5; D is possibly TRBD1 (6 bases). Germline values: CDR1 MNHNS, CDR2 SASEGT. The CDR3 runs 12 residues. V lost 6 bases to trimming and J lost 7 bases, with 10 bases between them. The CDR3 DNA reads TGTGCCAGCAGATACGGACAGCAGCCCCAGCATTTT. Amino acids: CASRYGQQPQHF.

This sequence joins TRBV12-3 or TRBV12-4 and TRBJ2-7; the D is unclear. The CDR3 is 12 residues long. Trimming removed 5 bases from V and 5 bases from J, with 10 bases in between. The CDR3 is CASSAGFHEQYF. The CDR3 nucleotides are TGTGCCAGCAGTGCCGGGTTCCACGAGCAGTACTTC.

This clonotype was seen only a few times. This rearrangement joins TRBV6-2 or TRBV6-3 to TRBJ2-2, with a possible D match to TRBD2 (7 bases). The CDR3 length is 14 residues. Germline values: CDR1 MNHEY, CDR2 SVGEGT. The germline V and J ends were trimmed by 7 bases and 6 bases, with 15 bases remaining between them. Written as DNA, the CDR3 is TGTGCCAGCACCCACGGGGGGCGCTCCGGGGAGCTGTTTTTT. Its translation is CASTHGGRSGELFF.

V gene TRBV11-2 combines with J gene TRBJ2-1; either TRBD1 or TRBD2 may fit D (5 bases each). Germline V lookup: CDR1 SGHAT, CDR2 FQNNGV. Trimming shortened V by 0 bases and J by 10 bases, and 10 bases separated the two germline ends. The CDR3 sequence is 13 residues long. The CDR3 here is CASSLDRRGEQFF. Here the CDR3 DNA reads TGTGCCAGCAGCTTAGATCGCCGGGGCGAGCAGTTCTTC.

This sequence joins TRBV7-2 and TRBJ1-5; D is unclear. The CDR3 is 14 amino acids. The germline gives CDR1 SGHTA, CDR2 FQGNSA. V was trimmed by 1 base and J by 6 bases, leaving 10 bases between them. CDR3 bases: TGTGCCAGCAGCTTAGGGGTGGTAGGTCAGCCCCAGCATTTT. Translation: CASSLGVVGQPQHF.

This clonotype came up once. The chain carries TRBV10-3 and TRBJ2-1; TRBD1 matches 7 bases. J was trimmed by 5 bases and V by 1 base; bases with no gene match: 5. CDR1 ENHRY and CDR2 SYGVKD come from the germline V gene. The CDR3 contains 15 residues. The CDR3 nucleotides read TGTGCCATCAGTGAGTTGACAGGGAGCCACAATGAGCAGTTCTTC. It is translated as CAISELTGSHNEQFF.

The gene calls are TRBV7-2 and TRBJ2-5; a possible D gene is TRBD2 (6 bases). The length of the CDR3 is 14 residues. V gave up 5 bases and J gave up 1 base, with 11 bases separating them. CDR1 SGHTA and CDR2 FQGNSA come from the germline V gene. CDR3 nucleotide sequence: TGTGCCAGCAGCCCTACTAGCACCCAAGAGACCCAGTACTTC. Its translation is CASSPTSTQETQYF.

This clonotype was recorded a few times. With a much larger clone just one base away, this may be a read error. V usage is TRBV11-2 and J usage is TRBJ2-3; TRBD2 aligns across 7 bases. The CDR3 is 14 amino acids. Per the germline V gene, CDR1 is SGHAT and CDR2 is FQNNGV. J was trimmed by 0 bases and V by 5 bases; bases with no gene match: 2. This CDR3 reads CASSPGRSTDTQYF. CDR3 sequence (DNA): TGTGCCAGCAGCCCCGGGAGGAGCACAGATACGCAGTATTTT.

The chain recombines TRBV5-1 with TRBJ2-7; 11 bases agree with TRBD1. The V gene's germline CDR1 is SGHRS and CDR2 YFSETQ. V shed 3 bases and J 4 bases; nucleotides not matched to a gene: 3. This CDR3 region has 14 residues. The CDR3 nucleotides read TGCGCCAGCAGCTGGACAGGGGGCCTTTACGAGCAGTACTTC. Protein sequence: CASSWTGGLYEQYF.

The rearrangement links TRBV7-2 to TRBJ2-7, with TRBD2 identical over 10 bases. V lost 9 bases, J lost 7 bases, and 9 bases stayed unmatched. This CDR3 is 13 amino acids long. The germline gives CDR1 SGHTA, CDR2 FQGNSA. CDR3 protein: CASRPSGRDEQYF. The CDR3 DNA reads TGTGCCAGTAGGCCTAGCGGGAGAGATGAGCAGTACTTC. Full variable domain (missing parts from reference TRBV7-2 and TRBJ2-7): GAGVSQSPSNKVTEKGKDVELRCDPISGHTALYWYRQSLGQGLEFLIYFQGNSAPDKSGLPSDRFSAERTGGSVSTLTIQRTQQEDSAVYLCASRPSGRDEQYFGPGTRLTVT.

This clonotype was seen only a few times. DNA of the CDR3: TGTGCCACCAGCCTCGGTCTCGCCTACGAGCAGTACTTC. Translated, it gives CATSLGLAYEQYF. The chain carries TRBV15 and TRBJ2-7; D call uncertain. V lost 5 bases and J lost 2, with 10 bases in between. Looked up from germline, CDR1 is LNHNV and CDR2 is YYDKDF (reference sequence). The CDR3 consists of 13 residues.

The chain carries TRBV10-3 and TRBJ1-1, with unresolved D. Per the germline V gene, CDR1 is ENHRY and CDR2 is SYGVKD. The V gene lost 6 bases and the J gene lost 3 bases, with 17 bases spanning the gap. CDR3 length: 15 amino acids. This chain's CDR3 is CAISAIYTGDTEAFF. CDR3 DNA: TGTGCCATCAGCGCGATATACACCGGGGACACTGAAGCTTTCTTT.

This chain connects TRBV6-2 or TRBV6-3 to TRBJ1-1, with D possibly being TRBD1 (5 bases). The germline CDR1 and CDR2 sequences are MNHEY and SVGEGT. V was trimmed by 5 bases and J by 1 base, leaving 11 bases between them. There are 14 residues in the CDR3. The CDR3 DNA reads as TGTGCCAGCAGTCCGGGACTACGGAACACTGAAGCTTTCTTT. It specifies CASSPGLRNTEAFF.

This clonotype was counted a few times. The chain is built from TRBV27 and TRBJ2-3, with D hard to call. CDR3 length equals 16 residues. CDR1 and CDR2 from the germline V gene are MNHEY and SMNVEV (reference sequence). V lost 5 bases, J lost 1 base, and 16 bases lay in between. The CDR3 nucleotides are TGTGCCAGCAGTACCGCGACCGCCCCCCGCACAGATACGCAGTATTTT. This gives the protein CASSTATAPRTDTQYF.

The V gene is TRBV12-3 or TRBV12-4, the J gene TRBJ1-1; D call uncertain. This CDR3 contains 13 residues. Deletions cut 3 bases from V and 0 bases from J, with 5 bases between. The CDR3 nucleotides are TGTGCCAGCAGTTTTCTTTTGAACACTGAAGCTTTCTTT. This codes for CASSFLLNTEAFF.

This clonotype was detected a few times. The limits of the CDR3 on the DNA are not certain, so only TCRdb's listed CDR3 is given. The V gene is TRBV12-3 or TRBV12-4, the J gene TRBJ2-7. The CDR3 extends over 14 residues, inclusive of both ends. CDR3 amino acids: CASSLAQAMNEQYF.

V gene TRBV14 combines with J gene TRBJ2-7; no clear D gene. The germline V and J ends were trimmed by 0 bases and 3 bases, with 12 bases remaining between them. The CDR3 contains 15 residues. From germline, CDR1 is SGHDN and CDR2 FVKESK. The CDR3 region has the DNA TGTGCCAGCAGCCAAGAGGGGATTGGGGACTACGAGCAGTACTTC. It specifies CASSQEGIGDYEQYF. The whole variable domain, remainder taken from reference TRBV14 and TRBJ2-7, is EAGVTQFPSHSVIEKGQTVTLRCDPISGHDNLYWYRRVMGKEIKFLLHFVKESKQDESGMPNNRFLAERTGGTYSTLKVQPAELEDSGVYFCASSQEGIGDYEQYFGPGTRLTVT.

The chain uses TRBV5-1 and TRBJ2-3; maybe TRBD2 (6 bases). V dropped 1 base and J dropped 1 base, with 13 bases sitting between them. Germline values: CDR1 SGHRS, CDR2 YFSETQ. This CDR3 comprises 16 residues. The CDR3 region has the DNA TGCGCCAGCAGCTTGCGCGGGGTTTCCCGCACAGATACGCAGTATTTT. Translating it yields CASSLRGVSRTDTQYF.

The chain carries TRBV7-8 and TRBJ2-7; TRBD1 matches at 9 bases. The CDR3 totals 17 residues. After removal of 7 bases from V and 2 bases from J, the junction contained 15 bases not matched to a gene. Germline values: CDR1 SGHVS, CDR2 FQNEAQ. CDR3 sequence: CASNSIPGQGLTYEQYF. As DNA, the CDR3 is TGTGCCAGCAATAGTATCCCGGGACAGGGCTTAACCTACGAGCAGTACTTC.

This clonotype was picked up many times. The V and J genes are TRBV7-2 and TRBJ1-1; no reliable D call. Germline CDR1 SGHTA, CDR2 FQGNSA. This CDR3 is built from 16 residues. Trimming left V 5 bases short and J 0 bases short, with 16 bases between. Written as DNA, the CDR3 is TGTGCCAGCAGCGCTAGGGTGGCGGTAATGAACACTGAAGCTTTCTTT. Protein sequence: CASSARVAVMNTEAFF.

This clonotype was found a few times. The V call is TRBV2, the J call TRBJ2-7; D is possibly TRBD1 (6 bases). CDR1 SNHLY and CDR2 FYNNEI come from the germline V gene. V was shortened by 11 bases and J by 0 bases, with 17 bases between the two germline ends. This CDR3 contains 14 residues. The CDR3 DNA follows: TGTGCCTGCATCCGGGACAAGCACTCCTACGAGCAGTACTTC. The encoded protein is CACIRDKHSYEQYF.

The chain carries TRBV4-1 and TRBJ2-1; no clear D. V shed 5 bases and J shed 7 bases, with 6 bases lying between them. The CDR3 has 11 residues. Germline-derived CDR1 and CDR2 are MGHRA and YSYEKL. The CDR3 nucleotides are TGCGCCAGCAGCGCCGGGAATGAGCAGTTCTTC. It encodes CASSAGNEQFF.

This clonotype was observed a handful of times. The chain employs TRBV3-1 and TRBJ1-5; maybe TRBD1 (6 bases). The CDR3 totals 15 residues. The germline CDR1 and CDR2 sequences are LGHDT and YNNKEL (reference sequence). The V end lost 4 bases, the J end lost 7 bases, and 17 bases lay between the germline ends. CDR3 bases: TGTGCCAGCAGCCTGACAGGTTTCCCCGACCAGCCCCAGCATTTT. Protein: CASSLTGFPDQPQHF. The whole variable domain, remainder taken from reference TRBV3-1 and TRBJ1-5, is DTAVSQTPKYLVTQMGNDKSIKCEQNLGHDTMYWYKQDSKKFLKIMFSYNNKELIINETVPNRFSPKSPDKAHLNLHINSLELGDSAVYFCASSLTGFPDQPQHFGDGTRLSIL.

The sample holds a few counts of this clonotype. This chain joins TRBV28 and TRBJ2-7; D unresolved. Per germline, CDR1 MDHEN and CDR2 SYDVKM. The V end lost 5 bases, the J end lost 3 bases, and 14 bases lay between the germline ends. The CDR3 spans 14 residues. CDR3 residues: CASSRLRTVYEQYF. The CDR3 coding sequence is TGTGCCAGCAGTCGACTCCGGACGGTCTACGAGCAGTACTTC.

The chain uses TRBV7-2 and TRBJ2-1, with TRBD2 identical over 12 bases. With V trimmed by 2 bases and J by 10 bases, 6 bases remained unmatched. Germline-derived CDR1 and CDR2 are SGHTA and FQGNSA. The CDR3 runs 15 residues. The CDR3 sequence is CASSLWTSGISEQFF. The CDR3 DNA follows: TGTGCCAGCAGCTTATGGACTAGCGGGATCAGCGAGCAGTTCTTC.

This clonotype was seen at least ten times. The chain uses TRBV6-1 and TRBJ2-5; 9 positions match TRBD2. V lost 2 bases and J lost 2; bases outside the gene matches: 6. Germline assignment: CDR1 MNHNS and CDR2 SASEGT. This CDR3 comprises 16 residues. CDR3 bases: TGTGCCAGCAGTGAAATGGCGGGGGGGCCTCAAGAGACCCAGTACTTC. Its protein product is CASSEMAGGPQETQYF.

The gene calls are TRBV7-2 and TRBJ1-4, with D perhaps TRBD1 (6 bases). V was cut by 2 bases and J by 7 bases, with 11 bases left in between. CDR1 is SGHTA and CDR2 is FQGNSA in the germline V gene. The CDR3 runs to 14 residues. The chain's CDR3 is CASSLRGTSEKLFF. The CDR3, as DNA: TGTGCCAGCAGCTTACGGGGGACAAGTGAAAAACTGTTTTTT.